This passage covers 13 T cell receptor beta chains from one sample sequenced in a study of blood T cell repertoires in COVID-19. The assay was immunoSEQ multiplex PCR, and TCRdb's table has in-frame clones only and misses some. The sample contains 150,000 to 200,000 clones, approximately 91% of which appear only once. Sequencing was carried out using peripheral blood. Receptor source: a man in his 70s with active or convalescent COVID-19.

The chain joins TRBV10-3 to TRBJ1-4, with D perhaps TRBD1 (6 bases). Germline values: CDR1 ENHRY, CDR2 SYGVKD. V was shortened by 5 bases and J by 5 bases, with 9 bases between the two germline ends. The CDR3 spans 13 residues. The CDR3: CAISQGYNEKLFF. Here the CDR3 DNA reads TGTGCCATCAGTCAGGGGTACAATGAAAAACTGTTTTTT.

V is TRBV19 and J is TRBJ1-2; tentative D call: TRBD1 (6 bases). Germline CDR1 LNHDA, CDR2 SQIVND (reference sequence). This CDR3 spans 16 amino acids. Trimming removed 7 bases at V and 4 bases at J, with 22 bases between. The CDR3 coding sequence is TGTGCCAGTACACCAACGGGGTTGGGGGCAACCTATGGCTACACCTTC. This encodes CASTPTGLGATYGYTF.

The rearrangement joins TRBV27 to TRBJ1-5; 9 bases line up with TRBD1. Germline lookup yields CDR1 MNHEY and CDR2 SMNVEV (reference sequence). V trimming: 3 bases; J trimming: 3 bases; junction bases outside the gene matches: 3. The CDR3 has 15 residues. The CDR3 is CASSFDRGINQPQHF. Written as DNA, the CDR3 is TGTGCCAGCAGTTTTGACAGGGGGATCAATCAGCCCCAGCATTTT.

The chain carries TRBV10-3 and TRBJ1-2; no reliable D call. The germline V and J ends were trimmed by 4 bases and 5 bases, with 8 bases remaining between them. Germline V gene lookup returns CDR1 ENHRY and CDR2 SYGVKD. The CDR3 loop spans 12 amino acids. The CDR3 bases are TGTGCCATCAGTGCGGAACAGTATGGCTACACCTTC. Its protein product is CAISAEQYGYTF.

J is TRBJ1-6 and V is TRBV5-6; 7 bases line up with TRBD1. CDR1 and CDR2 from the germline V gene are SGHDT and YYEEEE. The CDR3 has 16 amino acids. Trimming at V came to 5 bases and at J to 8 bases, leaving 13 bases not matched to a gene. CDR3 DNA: TGTGCCAGCAGGTTGAACAGGGGCCAGCGGCATTCACCCCTCCACTTT. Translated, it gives CASRLNRGQRHSPLHF.

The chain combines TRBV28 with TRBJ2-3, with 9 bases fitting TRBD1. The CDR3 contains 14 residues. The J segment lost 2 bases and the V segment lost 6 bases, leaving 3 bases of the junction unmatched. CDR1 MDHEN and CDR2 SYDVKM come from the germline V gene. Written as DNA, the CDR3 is TGTGCCAGCAGCGTACAGGGGGCCACAGATACGCAGTATTTT. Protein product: CASSVQGATDTQYF.

The CDR3, as DNA: TGTGCCATCAGTCCTGACGGGACTACGGGTGAAAAACTGTTTTTT. This gives the protein CAISPDGTTGEKLFF. The rearrangement uses TRBV10-3 and TRBJ1-4, with D perhaps matching TRBD1 (5 bases). CDR1 ENHRY and CDR2 SYGVKD come from the germline V gene. The V and J ends lost 5 bases and 7 bases respectively, with 17 bases between them. CDR3 length equals 15 residues.

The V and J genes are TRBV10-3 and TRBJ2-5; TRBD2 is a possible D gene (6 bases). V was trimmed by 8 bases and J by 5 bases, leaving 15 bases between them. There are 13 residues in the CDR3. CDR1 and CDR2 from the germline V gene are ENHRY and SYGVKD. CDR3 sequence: CAISEGPRETQYF. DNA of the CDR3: TGTGCCATCTCGGAGGGACCTAGGGAGACCCAGTACTTC.

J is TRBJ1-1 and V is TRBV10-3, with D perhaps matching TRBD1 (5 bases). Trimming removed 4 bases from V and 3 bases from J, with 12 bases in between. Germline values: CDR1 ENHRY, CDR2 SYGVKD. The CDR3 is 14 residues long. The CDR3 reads CAISVGGRDTEAFF. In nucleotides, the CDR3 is TGTGCCATCAGTGTGGGGGGAAGGGACACTGAAGCTTTCTTT.

DNA of the CDR3: TGTGCCAGCTGGGGGGAGGGCCACGAGCAGTACTTC. As protein: CASWGEGHEQYF. The chain combines TRBV11-2 with TRBJ2-7; 7 nucleotides agree with TRBD2. The CDR3 has 12 residues. V lost 8 bases, J lost 5 bases, and 6 bases stayed unmatched. Looked up from germline, CDR1 is SGHAT and CDR2 is FQNNGV.

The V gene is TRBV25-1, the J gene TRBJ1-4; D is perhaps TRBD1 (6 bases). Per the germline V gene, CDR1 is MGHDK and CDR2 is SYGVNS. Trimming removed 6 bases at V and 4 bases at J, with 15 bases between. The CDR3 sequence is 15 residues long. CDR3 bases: TGTGCCAGCAGCCACCCAGGGGCGGGTAATGAAAAACTGTTTTTT. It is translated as CASSHPGAGNEKLFF.

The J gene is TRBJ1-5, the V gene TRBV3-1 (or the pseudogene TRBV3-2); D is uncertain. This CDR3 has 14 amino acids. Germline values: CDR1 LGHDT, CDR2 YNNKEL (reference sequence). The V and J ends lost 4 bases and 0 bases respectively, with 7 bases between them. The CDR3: CASSREYSNQPQHF. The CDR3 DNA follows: TGTGCCAGCAGCCGGGAGTATAGCAATCAGCCCCAGCATTTT.

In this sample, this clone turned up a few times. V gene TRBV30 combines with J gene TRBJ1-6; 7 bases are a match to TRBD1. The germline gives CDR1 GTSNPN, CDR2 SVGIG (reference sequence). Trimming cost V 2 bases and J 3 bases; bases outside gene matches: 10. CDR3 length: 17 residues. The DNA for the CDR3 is TGTGCCTGGAGTCCCAAGACAGGGATGGTCTATAATTCACCCCTCCACTTT. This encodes CAWSPKTGMVYNSPLHF.